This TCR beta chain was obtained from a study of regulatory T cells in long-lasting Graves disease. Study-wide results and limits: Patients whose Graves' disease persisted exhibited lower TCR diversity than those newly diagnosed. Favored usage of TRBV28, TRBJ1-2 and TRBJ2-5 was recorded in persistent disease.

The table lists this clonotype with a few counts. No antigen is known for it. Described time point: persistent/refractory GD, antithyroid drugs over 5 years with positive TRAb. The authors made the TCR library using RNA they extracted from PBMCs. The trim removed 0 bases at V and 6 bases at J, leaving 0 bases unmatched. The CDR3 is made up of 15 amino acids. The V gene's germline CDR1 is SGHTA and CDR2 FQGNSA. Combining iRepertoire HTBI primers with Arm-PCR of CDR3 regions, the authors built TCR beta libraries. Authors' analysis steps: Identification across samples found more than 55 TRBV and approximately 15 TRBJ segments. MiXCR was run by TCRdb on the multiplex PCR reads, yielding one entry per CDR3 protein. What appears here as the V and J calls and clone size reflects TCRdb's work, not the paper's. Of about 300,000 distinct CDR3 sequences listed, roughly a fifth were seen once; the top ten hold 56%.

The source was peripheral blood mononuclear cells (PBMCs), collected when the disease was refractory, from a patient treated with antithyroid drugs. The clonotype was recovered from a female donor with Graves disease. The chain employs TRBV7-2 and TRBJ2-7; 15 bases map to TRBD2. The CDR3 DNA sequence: TGTGCCAGCAGCTTAGCGGGACTAGCGGGAGGCGAGCAGTACTTC. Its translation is CASSLAGLAGGEQYF.